These 18 T cell receptor beta chains came from one sample sequenced in a study of blood T cells in healthy people across ages. A second PCR, run for roughly 7 to 12 cycles, used a sample-barcoded 5' primer plus a J-beta primer mix. TCRdb redid the calling of the 5' RACE reads with MiXCR, one entry per CDR3 protein. Of 950,000 to 1,200,000 distinct CDR3 sequences listed, about two fifths are singletons. What was sequenced was blood. The receptor set was obtained from a man between 18 and 35 years old in good health.

This clonotype was observed a handful of times. V is TRBV4-3 and J is TRBJ1-1; D unclear. CDR1 is LGHNA and CDR2 is YSLEER in the germline V gene. Between the trimmed V and J ends, which lost 7 bases and 1 base, there was a span of 13 bases. The CDR3 spans 14 residues. This CDR3 reads CASTYRERNTEAFF. CDR3 DNA: TGCGCCAGCACCTACCGGGAAAGGAACACTGAAGCTTTCTTT.

V gene TRBV7-8 combines with J gene TRBJ1-6, with D hard to call. Germline values: CDR1 SGHVS, CDR2 FQNEAQ. CDR3 length: 16 amino acids. V gave up 5 bases and J gave up 3 bases, with 14 bases separating them. This chain's CDR3 is CASSLGLSLYNSPLHF. CDR3 nucleotides: TGTGCCAGCAGCCTAGGGCTTAGTCTCTATAATTCACCCCTCCACTTT.

This clonotype was seen a handful of times. The chain employs TRBV12-3 or TRBV12-4 and TRBJ1-2, with 8 bases fitting TRBD1. The junction had 9 bases not matched to a gene; V was cut back by 7 bases and J by 8 bases. The CDR3 is made up of 13 amino acids. The CDR3, as DNA: TGTGCCAGCACCCAGACAGGGGACGAGGGCTACACCTTC. Residues: CASTQTGDEGYTF.

This clonotype was found a few times. The chain couples TRBV24-1 to TRBJ1-5; D remains unclear. The germline CDR1 and CDR2 sequences are KGHDR and SFDVKD. CDR3 length equals 15 residues. V was trimmed by 7 bases and J by 0 bases, leaving 12 bases between them. For the CDR3, the DNA is TGTGCCACCAGCAGAACCGGGAGTAGCAATCAGCCCCAGCATTTT. It yields the protein CATSRTGSSNQPQHF.

This rearrangement joins TRBV4-2 to TRBJ2-7; 8 bases line up with TRBD2. Trimming removed 2 bases from V and 4 bases from J; junction bases left unmatched: 4. The CDR3 sequence is 14 residues long. Germline V gene lookup returns CDR1 LGHNA and CDR2 YNFKEQ. The CDR3 DNA sequence: TGTGCCAGCAGCCAAAAGCGGGAGAATTACGAGCAGTACTTC. This translates into CASSQKRENYEQYF.

About this clonotype itself: A read error may account for a junction end that differs from germline. The genes are TRBV7-9 and TRBJ1-2; D may be TRBD1 (6 bases). Germline V lookup: CDR1 SEHNR, CDR2 FQNEAQ (reference sequence). CDR3 length: 16 amino acids. The CDR3 DNA reads as TGTGCCAGCAGCGTAACAGGGTACGGAGCTAACTATGACTACACCTTC. Protein product: CASSVTGYGANYDYTF.

The chain is built from TRBV2 and TRBJ2-5; 8 bases agree with TRBD1. V was clipped by 7 bases and J by 4 bases; unmatched bases: 5. Germline V CDR1 and CDR2: SNHLY, FYNNEI. This CDR3 has 13 amino acids. This chain's CDR3 is CASTRTGSETQYF. The CDR3 DNA is TGTGCCAGCACCAGGACAGGGTCAGAGACCCAGTACTTC. Full variable domain (rest looked up from reference TRBV2 and TRBJ2-5): EPEVTQTPSHQVTQMGQEVILRCVPISNHLYFYWYRQILGQKVEFLVSFYNNEISEKSEIFDDQFSVERPDGSNFTLKIRSTKLEDSAMYFCASTRTGSETQYFGPGTRLLVL.

The chain joins TRBV2 to TRBJ2-1; TRBD2 is a possible D gene (5 bases). V was trimmed by 6 bases and J by 3 bases, leaving 9 bases between them. CDR3 length: 13 amino acids. Germline-derived CDR1 and CDR2 are SNHLY and FYNNEI. CDR3 DNA sequence: TGTGCCAGCAGCGACTACAGCTACAATGAGCAGTTCTTC. It specifies CASSDYSYNEQFF.

In the case of this clonotype: An end of the junction differs from the germline gene, which may be a read error. This chain joins TRBV20-1 and TRBJ1-2; D might be TRBD1 (5 bases). The length of the CDR3 is 12 residues. Germline V gene lookup returns CDR1 DFQATT and CDR2 SNEGSKA (reference sequence). CDR3 amino acids: CSASTGNYSYTF. CDR3 nucleotides: TGCAGTGCTTCTACAGGCAACTATAGCTACACCTTC.

This rearrangement joins TRBV10-3 to TRBJ2-5; D gene uncertain. V was cut by 6 bases and J by 3 bases, with 11 bases left in between. Germline V gene lookup returns CDR1 ENHRY and CDR2 SYGVKD. The CDR3 extends over 13 amino acids. The CDR3 nucleotides are TGTGCCATCAGCGTTCGGCAAGAAGAGACCCAGTACTTC. Its translation: CAISVRQEETQYF.

The chain recombines TRBV18 with TRBJ1-4; D not resolved. The germline V gene has CDR1 KGHSH and CDR2 LQKENI. This CDR3 has 18 amino acids. V lost 5 bases and J 0 bases, leaving 19 bases between the germline ends. The CDR3 loop reads CASSASLTGVPTNEKLFF. The DNA for the CDR3 is TGTGCCAGCTCAGCATCTCTGACCGGAGTCCCAACTAATGAAAAACTGTTTTTT. Full variable domain (remainder filled in from reference TRBV18 and TRBJ1-4): NAGVMQNPRHLVRRRGQEARLRCSPMKGHSHVYWYRQLPEEGLKFMVYLQKENIIDESGMPKERFSAEFPKEGPSILRIQQVVRGDSAAYFCASSASLTGVPTNEKLFFGSGTQLSVL.

The table lists this clonotype with a few counts. This chain links TRBV20-1 with TRBJ1-2, with no clear D. Trimming left V 5 bases short and J 2 bases short, with 9 bases between. Germline CDR1 and CDR2: DFQATT and SNEGSKA (reference sequence). The CDR3 has 12 residues. CDR3 in DNA: TGCAGTGCTTTACGGGAAAACTATGGCTACACCTTC. Amino acids: CSALRENYGYTF.

The rearrangement links TRBV6-6 to TRBJ1-2, with D perhaps TRBD1 (5 bases). The germline V gene encodes CDR1 MNHNY and CDR2 SVGAGI (reference sequence). Trimming shortened V by 11 bases and J by 4 bases, and 17 bases separated the two germline ends. CDR3 length: 13 residues. In nucleotides, the CDR3 is TGTGCCGGCACCCTAGGTCAGGGCTATGGCTACACCTTC. Amino acid sequence: CAGTLGQGYGYTF.

Remarks on this clonotype: At one end the junction does not follow the germline gene, possibly because of a read error. The chain has TRBV5-1 and TRBJ2-3; 12 bases are shared with TRBD2. Per germline, CDR1 SGHRS and CDR2 YFSETQ. The CDR3 has 15 residues. The CDR3 sequence: CAGSRTSGDADTQYF. The CDR3 DNA reads TGCGCCGGCAGCCGGACTAGCGGGGATGCGGATACGCAGTATTTT.

This clonotype appeared many times. The J gene is TRBJ2-1, the V gene TRBV29-1, with D perhaps being TRBD1 or TRBD2 (6 bases each). Germline CDR1 reads SQVTM; CDR2 reads ANQGSEA. CDR3 length: 12 amino acids. The germline V and J ends were trimmed by 3 bases and 7 bases, with 10 bases remaining between them. The CDR3 spells CSVERDINEQFF. For the CDR3, the DNA is TGCAGCGTTGAGCGGGACATAAATGAGCAGTTCTTC.

In its sample, this clonotype was seen a few times. The CDR3 protein is CSASRQGANEQFF. CDR3 nucleotides: TGCAGTGCTAGCCGACAGGGGGCCAATGAGCAGTTCTTC. The rearrangement joins TRBV20-1 to TRBJ2-1, with 10 bases that match TRBD1. CDR1 and CDR2 from the germline V gene are DFQATT and SNEGSKA (reference sequence). With 3 bases clipped from V and 6 bases from J, the junction kept 2 bases outside the gene matches. This CDR3 spans 13 amino acids.

The chain recombines TRBV6-6 with TRBJ2-7, with TRBD2 matching over 9 bases. From germline, CDR1 is MNHNY and CDR2 SVGAGI (reference sequence). This CDR3 comprises 13 residues. J was trimmed by 11 bases and V by 10 bases; bases with no gene match: 15. The CDR3: CATKAGGTTSEYF. DNA of the CDR3: TGTGCCACGAAAGCGGGGGGAACCACCTCCGAGTACTTC.

The gene calls are TRBV10-3 and TRBJ1-5, with D hard to call. CDR3 size: 13 residues. V lost 7 bases and J 3 bases, leaving 10 bases between the germline ends. CDR1 ENHRY and CDR2 SYGVKD come from the germline V gene. This CDR3 is CAIKRDSNQPQHF. The CDR3 nucleotides are TGTGCCATCAAAAGGGATTCCAATCAGCCCCAGCATTTT.